This TCR beta chain comes out of a study of blood T cell repertoires in COVID-19. Authors' processing steps: Estimation of nucleated cell counts relied on the amplification of reference gene primers. Assay used: immunoSEQ multiplex PCR; TCRdb lists only in-frame clones, some missing. V and J calls plus clone size are reproduced from that table; the DNA served to infer D and trimming. The data hold about 300,000 clones, with approximately 88% observed a single time. Trimming removed 0 bases from V and 12 bases from J; junction bases left unmatched: 14. The CDR3 length is 16 residues. Per the germline V gene, CDR1 is LGHDT and CDR2 is YNNKEL (reference sequence).

The specimen was peripheral blood. V usage is TRBV3-1 (or the pseudogene TRBV3-2) and J usage is TRBJ2-4, with 7 bases matching TRBD1. This sequence was found in a man between 18 and 29 years old who had recovered from COVID-19. CDR3 DNA: TGTGCCAGCAGCCAAGATTTTCTTCGAAGGACAGGTTATCAGTACTTC. Its protein is CASSQDFLRRTGYQYF.